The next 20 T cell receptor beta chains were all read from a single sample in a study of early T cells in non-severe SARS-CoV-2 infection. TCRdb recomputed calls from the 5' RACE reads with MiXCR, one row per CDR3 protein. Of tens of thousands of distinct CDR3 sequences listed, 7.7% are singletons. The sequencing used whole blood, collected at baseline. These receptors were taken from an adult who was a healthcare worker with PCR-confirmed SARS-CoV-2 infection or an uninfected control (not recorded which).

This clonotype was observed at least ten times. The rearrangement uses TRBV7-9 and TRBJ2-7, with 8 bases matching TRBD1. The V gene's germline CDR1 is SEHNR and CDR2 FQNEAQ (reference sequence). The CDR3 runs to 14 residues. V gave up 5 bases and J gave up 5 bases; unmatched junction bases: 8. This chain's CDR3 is CASSKTGADDEQYF. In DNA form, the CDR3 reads TGTGCCAGCAGCAAGACAGGGGCGGATGACGAGCAGTACTTC.

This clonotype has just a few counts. CDR3 sequence (DNA): TGCGCCAGCAGCTTGCAACAGGGGTACGACGAGCAGTACTTC. As protein: CASSLQQGYDEQYF. The V call is TRBV5-1, the J call TRBJ2-7, with 7 bases identical to TRBD1. J lost 5 bases, V lost 1 base, and 6 bases had no gene match. The CDR3 extends over 14 amino acids. Germline V gene data show CDR1 as SGHRS and CDR2 as YFSETQ.

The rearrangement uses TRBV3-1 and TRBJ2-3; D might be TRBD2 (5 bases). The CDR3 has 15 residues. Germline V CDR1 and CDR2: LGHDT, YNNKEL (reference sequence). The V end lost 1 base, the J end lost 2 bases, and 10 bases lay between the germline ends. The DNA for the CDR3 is TGTGCCAGCAGCCAAGGGCTAGCAGACACAGATACGCAGTATTTT. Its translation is CASSQGLADTDTQYF.

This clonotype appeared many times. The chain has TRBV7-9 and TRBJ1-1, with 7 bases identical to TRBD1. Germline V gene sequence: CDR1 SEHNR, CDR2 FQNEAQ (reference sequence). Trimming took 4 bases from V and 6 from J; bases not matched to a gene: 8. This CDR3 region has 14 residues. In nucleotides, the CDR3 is TGTGCCAGCAGCTCAGACAGGGATAGGGCTGAAGCTTTCTTT. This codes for CASSSDRDRAEAFF.

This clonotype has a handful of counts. The CDR3 spells CASSPPLGGGGHQPQHF. The CDR3, as DNA: TGTGCCAGCTCACCACCTTTAGGTGGAGGGGGCCATCAGCCCCAGCATTTT. This chain connects TRBV18 to TRBJ1-5, with TRBD1 matching over 7 bases. The CDR3 has 17 residues. V dropped 0 bases and J dropped 5; count of bases not matched to a gene: 10. Germline V lookup: CDR1 KGHSH, CDR2 LQKENI. The entire variable domain, with the rest obtained from reference TRBV18 and TRBJ1-5, is as follows: NAGVMQNPRHLVRRRGQEARLRCSPMKGHSHVYWYRQLPEEGLKFMVYLQKENIIDESGMPKERFSAEFPKEGPSILRIQQVVRGDSAAYFCASSPPLGGGGHQPQHFGDGTRLSIL.

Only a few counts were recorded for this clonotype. CDR3 sequence (DNA): TGTGCCAGCAGCCCCTATGTCGTCTCGGCGGAGCCCCAAGAGACCCAGTACTTC. As protein: CASSPYVVSAEPQETQYF. The chain has TRBV4-2 and TRBJ2-5; D unresolved. V was pared by 4 bases and J by 1 base, with 22 bases between. CDR1 is LGHNA and CDR2 is YNFKEQ in the germline V gene. This CDR3 region has 18 residues.

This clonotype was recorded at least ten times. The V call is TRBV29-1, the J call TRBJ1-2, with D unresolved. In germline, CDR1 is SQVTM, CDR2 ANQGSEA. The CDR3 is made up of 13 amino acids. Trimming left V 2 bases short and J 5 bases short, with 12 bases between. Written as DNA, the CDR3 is TGCAGCGTTGAACAGGACGTCAGTTATGGCTACACCTTC. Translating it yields CSVEQDVSYGYTF. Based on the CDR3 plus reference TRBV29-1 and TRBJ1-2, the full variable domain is SAVISQKPSRDICQRGTSLTIQCQVDSQVTMMFWYRQQPGQSLTLIATANQGSEATYESGFVIDKFPISRPNLTFSTLTVSNMSPEDSSIYLCSVEQDVSYGYTFGSGTRLTVV.

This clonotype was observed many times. CDR3 sequence: CSAPGLASGNAKNIQYF. The CDR3 DNA is TGCAGTGCCCCTGGATTGGCTAGCGGGAACGCCAAAAACATTCAGTACTTC. V and J are TRBV20-1 and TRBJ2-4; 9 nucleotides agree with TRBD2. CDR1 and CDR2 from the germline V gene are DFQATT and SNEGSKA (reference sequence). The length of the CDR3 is 17 residues. V gave up 6 bases and J gave up 1 base; unmatched junction bases: 13.

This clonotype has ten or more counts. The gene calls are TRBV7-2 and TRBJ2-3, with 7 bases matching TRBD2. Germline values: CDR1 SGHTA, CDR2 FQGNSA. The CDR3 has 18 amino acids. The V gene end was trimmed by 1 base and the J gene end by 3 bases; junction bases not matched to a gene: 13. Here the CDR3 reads CASSLVGRESLGTDTQYF. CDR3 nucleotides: TGTGCCAGCAGCTTAGTCGGGCGGGAGTCTCTGGGGACAGATACGCAGTATTTT.

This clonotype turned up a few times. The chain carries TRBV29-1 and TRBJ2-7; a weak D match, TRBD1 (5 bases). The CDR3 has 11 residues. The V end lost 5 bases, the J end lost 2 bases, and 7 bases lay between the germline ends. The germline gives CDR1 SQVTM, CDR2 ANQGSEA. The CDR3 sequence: CSVQGTYEQYF. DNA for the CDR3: TGCAGCGTTCAGGGTACCTACGAGCAGTACTTC.

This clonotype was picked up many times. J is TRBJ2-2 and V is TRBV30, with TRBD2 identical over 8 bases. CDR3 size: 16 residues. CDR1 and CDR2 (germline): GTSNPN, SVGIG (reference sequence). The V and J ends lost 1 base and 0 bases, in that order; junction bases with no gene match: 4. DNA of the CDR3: TGTGCCTGGAGTGGTAGCGGGAACGCGAACACCGGGGAGCTGTTTTTT. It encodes CAWSGSGNANTGELFF. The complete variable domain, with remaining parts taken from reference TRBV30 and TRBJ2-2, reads SQTIHQWPATLVQPVGSPLSLECTVEGTSNPNLYWYRQAAGRGLQLLFYSVGIGQISSEVPQNLSASRPQDRQFILSSKKLLLSDSGFYLCAWSGSGNANTGELFFGEGSRLTVL.

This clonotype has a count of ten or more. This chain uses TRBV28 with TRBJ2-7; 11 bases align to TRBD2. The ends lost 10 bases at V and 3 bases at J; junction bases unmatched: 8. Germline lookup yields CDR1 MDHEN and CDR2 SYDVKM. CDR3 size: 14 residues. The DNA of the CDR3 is TGTGCCACAAAAACCGGGACTAGCGGCTACGAGCAGTACTTC. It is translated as CATKTGTSGYEQYF.

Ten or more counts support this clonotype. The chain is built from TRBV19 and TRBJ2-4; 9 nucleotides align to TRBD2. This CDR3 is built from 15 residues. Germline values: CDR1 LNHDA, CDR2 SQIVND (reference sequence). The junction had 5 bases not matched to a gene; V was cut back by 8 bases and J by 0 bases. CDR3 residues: CASSLAGVAKNIQYF. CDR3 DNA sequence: TGTGCCAGTTCCTTAGCGGGGGTAGCCAAAAACATTCAGTACTTC.

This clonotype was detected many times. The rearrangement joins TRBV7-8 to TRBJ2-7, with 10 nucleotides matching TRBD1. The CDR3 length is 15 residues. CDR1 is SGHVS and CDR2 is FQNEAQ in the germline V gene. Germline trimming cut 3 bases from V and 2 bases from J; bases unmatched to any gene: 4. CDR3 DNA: TGTGCCAGCAGCTTGGGACAGGGGTCGACCTACGAGCAGTACTTC. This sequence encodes CASSLGQGSTYEQYF.

CDR3 protein: CASSGVVPGELFF. The CDR3 coding sequence is TGTGCCAGCAGCGGAGTTGTGCCCGGGGAGCTGTTTTTT. The chain couples TRBV11-1 to TRBJ2-2; no clear D. This CDR3 contains 13 residues. The germline CDR1 and CDR2 sequences are SGHAT and FQDESV (reference sequence). Trimming took 5 bases from V and 6 from J, leaving 10 bases between them.

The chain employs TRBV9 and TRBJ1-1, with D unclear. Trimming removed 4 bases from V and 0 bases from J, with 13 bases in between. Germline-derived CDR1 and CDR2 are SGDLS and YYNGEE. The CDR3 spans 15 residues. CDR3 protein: CASSPSYALNTEAFF. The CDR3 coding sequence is TGTGCCAGCAGCCCATCCTATGCCCTGAACACTGAAGCTTTCTTT.

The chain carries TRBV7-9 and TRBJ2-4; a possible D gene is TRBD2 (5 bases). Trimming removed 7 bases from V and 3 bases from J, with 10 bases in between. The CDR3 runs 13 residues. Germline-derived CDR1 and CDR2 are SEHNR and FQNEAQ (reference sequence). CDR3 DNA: TGTGCCAGCATAGGAGCGGACAAAAACATTCAGTACTTC. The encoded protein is CASIGADKNIQYF.

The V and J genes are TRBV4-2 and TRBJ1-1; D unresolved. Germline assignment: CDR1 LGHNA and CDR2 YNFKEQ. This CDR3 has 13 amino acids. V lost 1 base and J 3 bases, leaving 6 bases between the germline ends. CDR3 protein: CASSQGTDTEAFF. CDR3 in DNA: TGTGCCAGCAGCCAAGGTACAGACACTGAAGCTTTCTTT.

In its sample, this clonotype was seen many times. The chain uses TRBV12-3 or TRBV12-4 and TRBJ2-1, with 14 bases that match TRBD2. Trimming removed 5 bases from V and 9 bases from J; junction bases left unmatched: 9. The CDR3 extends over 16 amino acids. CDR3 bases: TGTGCCAGCAGTGCACCGGGACTAGCGGGAGCATCTGAGCAGTTCTTC. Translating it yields CASSAPGLAGASEQFF.

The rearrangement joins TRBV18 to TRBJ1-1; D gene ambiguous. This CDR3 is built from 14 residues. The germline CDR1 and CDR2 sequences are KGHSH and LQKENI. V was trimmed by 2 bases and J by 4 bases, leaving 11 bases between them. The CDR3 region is CASSPTGGSTEAFF. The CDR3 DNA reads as TGTGCCAGCTCACCAACGGGCGGGAGCACTGAAGCTTTCTTT.